One and the same sample provided the 23 T cell receptor beta chains below, sequenced in a study of blood T cell repertoires in COVID-19 (TCRdb year 2020). Preparation of the library involved the immunoSEQ multiplex PCR assay. The clones in this table, taken by TCRdb from immuneACCESS, are in-frame only. Not every clone is retained; where verified, under half of the shortfall comes from an unresolved V gene, and the cause of the rest is unknown. This sample holds 120,000 to 150,000 clones; roughly 86% were observed only once. Roughly 2% of the sample lies in the top ten. What was sequenced was peripheral blood. The receptors were gathered from a human donor in a cohort sampled during active COVID-19.

This clone appeared once. This sequence joins TRBV6-5 and TRBJ1-6, with D perhaps TRBD1 (6 bases). The germline CDR1 and CDR2 sequences are MNHEY and SVGAGI. This CDR3 comprises 14 residues. Trimming removed 6 bases from V and 9 bases from J, with 15 bases in between. As DNA, the CDR3 is TGTGCCAGCAGCCACGGGACATTAGGTTCACCCCTCCACTTT. It is translated as CASSHGTLGSPLHF.

CDR3 sequence: CASSHSPPTSGEQFF. The CDR3 nucleotides are TGTGCCAGCAGCCATTCCCCGCCAACTAGCGGAGAGCAGTTCTTC. This chain connects TRBV3-1 (or the pseudogene TRBV3-2) to TRBJ2-1; TRBD2 matches at 8 bases. The CDR3 runs 15 residues. The germline CDR1 and CDR2 sequences are LGHDT and YNNKEL (reference sequence). With 3 bases clipped from V and 10 bases from J, the junction kept 11 bases outside the gene matches.

The chain combines TRBV11-2 with TRBJ1-6; weak D call: TRBD1 (6 bases). V dropped 5 bases and J dropped 0 bases, with 20 bases sitting between them. The CDR3 runs to 19 residues. The germline gives CDR1 SGHAT, CDR2 FQNNGV. The CDR3 DNA sequence: TGTGCCAGCAGCAGGGGACAAGGACAGCGGAGCTCCTATAATTCACCCCTCCACTTT. It translates to CASSRGQGQRSSYNSPLHF.

J is TRBJ2-2 and V is TRBV6-1; 8 bases are shared with TRBD1. Germline values: CDR1 MNHNS, CDR2 SASEGT. CDR3 size: 15 residues. With 2 bases clipped from V and 6 bases from J, the junction kept 5 bases outside the gene matches. Here the CDR3 reads CASSERTGRPGELFF. CDR3 coding DNA: TGTGCCAGCAGTGAAAGGACAGGGAGACCCGGGGAGCTGTTTTTT.

The count of this clone is one. V is TRBV24-1 and J is TRBJ2-3, with 11 bases lining up with TRBD1. The V segment lost 6 bases and the J segment 3 bases; nucleotides outside the gene matches: 4. Germline V gene data show CDR1 as KGHDR and CDR2 as SFDVKD. CDR3 length: 15 amino acids. The chain's CDR3 is CATSSRDRGTDTQYF. The CDR3 nucleotides are TGTGCCACCAGTTCCCGGGACAGGGGGACAGATACGCAGTATTTT.

The J gene is TRBJ2-2, the V gene TRBV2, with TRBD2 as a possible D gene (6 bases). The CDR3 is made up of 16 amino acids. Trimming stripped 10 bases from V and 0 bases from J, with 18 bases between. From germline, CDR1 is SNHLY and CDR2 FYNNEI. The CDR3 region is CAISLGRGTNTGELFF. Written as DNA, the CDR3 is TGTGCCATCTCACTCGGGCGGGGAACGAACACCGGGGAGCTGTTTTTT.

This clone was recorded only once. The rearrangement links TRBV24-1 to TRBJ2-5; no reliable D call. Germline CDR1 and CDR2: KGHDR and SFDVKD. The CDR3 has 13 residues. V was shortened by 5 bases and J by 0 bases, with 6 bases between the two germline ends. The CDR3, as DNA: TGTGCCACCAGTGTTCGGGACCAAGAGACCCAGTACTTC. The encoded protein is CATSVRDQETQYF.

This sequence joins TRBV9 and TRBJ2-1; no reliable D call. The CDR3 is 14 residues long. Germline lookup yields CDR1 SGDLS and CDR2 YYNGEE. With 0 bases removed from V and 4 bases from J, the gap between germline ends came to 8 bases. Here the CDR3 reads CASSVAVPYNEQFF. DNA for the CDR3: TGTGCCAGCAGCGTAGCGGTACCTTACAATGAGCAGTTCTTC. Supplemented by reference TRBV9 and TRBJ2-1, the full variable domain reads DSGVTQTPKHLITATGQRVTLRCSPRSGDLSVYWYQQSLDQGLQFLIQYYNGEERAKGNILERFSAQQFPDLHSELNLSSLELGDSALYFCASSVAVPYNEQFFGPGTRLTVL.

V and J are TRBV12-3 or TRBV12-4 and TRBJ1-6; tentative D call: TRBD1 (6 bases). The CDR3 runs to 13 residues. Trimming took off 2 bases at V and 8 bases at J, with 7 bases between the two ends. CDR3 nucleotide sequence: TGTGCCAGCAGTTTACAGGGGCATTCACCCCTCCACTTT. Its translation is CASSLQGHSPLHF.

The CDR3 sequence: CASLPPRVSRADTQYF. CDR3 DNA sequence: TGTGCCAGCCTCCCCCCCCGGGTCTCTCGGGCAGATACGCAGTATTTT. V and J are TRBV28 and TRBJ2-3; D unclear. Germline V lookup: CDR1 MDHEN, CDR2 SYDVKM. V dropped 8 bases and J dropped 4 bases, with 22 bases sitting between them. The CDR3 is 16 amino acids.

The chain joins TRBV12-3 or TRBV12-4 to TRBJ1-1, with D unresolved. The CDR3 loop spans 13 amino acids. The germline V and J ends were trimmed by 6 bases and 1 base, with 9 bases remaining between them. The CDR3 region is CASSFNRNTEAFF. As DNA, the CDR3 is TGTGCCAGCAGCTTCAATAGGAACACTGAAGCTTTCTTT.

In this sample, this clone turned up a few times. The rearrangement uses TRBV7-8 and TRBJ2-1, with D hard to call. The CDR3 loop spans 16 amino acids. V lost 4 bases to trimming and J lost 2 bases, with 15 bases between them. CDR1 SGHVS and CDR2 FQNEAQ come from the germline V gene. The CDR3 here is CASSSFFWPPYNEQFF. CDR3 DNA: TGTGCCAGCAGCTCCTTTTTTTGGCCACCCTACAATGAGCAGTTCTTC.

The chain combines TRBV28 with TRBJ2-1; 8 nucleotides line up with TRBD2. The germline V gene has CDR1 MDHEN and CDR2 SYDVKM. V was clipped by 2 bases and J by 9 bases; unmatched bases: 15. This CDR3 region has 17 residues. The CDR3 protein is CASSLTSGRMVRTEQFF. CDR3 nucleotides: TGTGCCAGCAGTTTAACCAGCGGGAGAATGGTTCGCACTGAGCAGTTCTTC.

This chain joins TRBV27 and TRBJ1-1; TRBD1 aligns across 7 bases. Germline V CDR1 and CDR2: MNHEY, SMNVEV (reference sequence). The trim removed 2 bases at V and 4 bases at J, leaving 10 bases unmatched. The CDR3 contains 16 residues. The CDR3 protein is CASSLKGAGVITEAFF. The CDR3 region has the DNA TGTGCCAGCAGTTTAAAGGGGGCAGGGGTGATCACTGAAGCTTTCTTT.

In DNA, the CDR3 is TGCAGTGCTAGTGTGGCCGGGGTGGTGCGGACTGAAGCTTTCTTT. It encodes CSASVAGVVRTEAFF. V and J are TRBV20-1 and TRBJ1-1; D ambiguous. Germline CDR1 reads DFQATT; CDR2 reads SNEGSKA (reference sequence). This CDR3 is 15 amino acids long. V lost 3 bases and J 5 bases, leaving 19 bases between the germline ends.

The J gene is TRBJ2-7, the V gene TRBV10-3; TRBD1 might be the D (6 bases). The CDR3 loop spans 14 amino acids. The ends were cut back, 3 bases at V and 0 bases at J, with 9 bases in the middle. The germline CDR1 and CDR2 sequences are ENHRY and SYGVKD. The CDR3 spells CAISEQGSSYEQYF. The CDR3 nucleotides read TGTGCCATCAGTGAACAGGGTAGCTCCTACGAGCAGTACTTC.

This chain connects TRBV28 to TRBJ2-6, with D tentatively TRBD2 (6 bases). CDR3 size: 16 residues. The ends were cut back, 5 bases at V and 1 base at J, with 12 bases in the middle. CDR1 and CDR2 from the germline V gene are MDHEN and SYDVKM. CDR3 DNA: TGTGCCAGCAGTACCCCGGGGGTGTCTGGGGCCAACGTCCTGACTTTC. This gives the protein CASSTPGVSGANVLTF. The variable domain in full, completed from reference TRBV28 and TRBJ2-6, reads DVKVTQSSRYLVKRTGEKVFLECVQDMDHENMFWYRQDPGLGLRLIYFSYDVKMKEKGDIPEGYSVSREKKERFSLILESASTNQTSMYLCASSTPGVSGANVLTFGAGSRLTVL.

The chain couples TRBV14 to TRBJ1-2; perhaps TRBD1 as D (6 bases). The germline V gene encodes CDR1 SGHDN and CDR2 FVKESK. V was shortened by 3 bases and J by 7 bases, with 18 bases between the two germline ends. This CDR3 has 15 amino acids. The CDR3 reads CASSQTTGSQVGYTF. The CDR3 DNA follows: TGTGCCAGCAGCCAGACGACAGGTAGTCAGGTTGGCTACACCTTC.

The CDR3 nucleotides are TGTGCCAGCAGCTCCCCTCCGGGACAGGGCTACAATGAGCAGTTCTTC. Encoded protein: CASSSPPGQGYNEQFF. This chain connects TRBV7-2 to TRBJ2-1; 9 bases are shared with TRBD1. V dropped 4 bases and J dropped 3; count of bases not matched to a gene: 7. Germline V lookup: CDR1 SGHTA, CDR2 FQGNSA. The CDR3 totals 16 residues. The full variable domain, completed using reference TRBV7-2 and TRBJ2-1, is GAGVSQSPSNKVTEKGKDVELRCDPISGHTALYWYRQSLGQGLEFLIYFQGNSAPDKSGLPSDRFSAERTGGSVSTLTIQRTQQEDSAVYLCASSSPPGQGYNEQFFGPGTRLTVL.

The chain carries TRBV12-5 and TRBJ1-2; D is possibly TRBD1 (5 bases). The CDR3 sequence is 14 residues long. Germline CDR1 and CDR2: LGHNT and FRNRAP. V was pared by 3 bases and J by 8 bases, with 16 bases between. CDR3 DNA sequence: TGTGCTAGTGGTTTATCCACAGGCCCGGGCGGCTACACCTTC. It yields the protein CASGLSTGPGGYTF.

This clone was seen a few times. V usage is TRBV7-3 and J usage is TRBJ2-2, with TRBD1 matching over 8 bases. V shed 1 base and J 2 bases; nucleotides not matched to a gene: 6. The CDR3 is 17 residues long. Germline V CDR1 and CDR2: SGHTA, FQGTGA. CDR3 amino acids: CASSLNGDRLNTGELFF. The CDR3 DNA reads TGTGCCAGCAGCTTAAATGGGGACAGGCTTAACACCGGGGAGCTGTTTTTT.

J is TRBJ2-7 and V is TRBV11-2; D is possibly TRBD1 (5 bases). The ends were cut back, 1 base at V and 2 bases at J, with 15 bases in the middle. The CDR3 length is 16 residues. Germline values: CDR1 SGHAT, CDR2 FQNNGV. CDR3: CASSLGRQGSPYEQYF. The CDR3 bases are TGTGCCAGCAGCTTAGGACGGCAGGGATCCCCCTACGAGCAGTACTTC.

The CDR3 DNA is TGTGCCACCAGTACCGCTGACAGGGGGTATCAGCCCCAGCATTTT. Protein product: CATSTADRGYQPQHF. The chain joins TRBV24-1 to TRBJ1-5, with 9 positions matching TRBD1. Unmatched junction bases numbered 7, after V lost 6 bases and J lost 5 bases. Germline V CDR1 and CDR2: KGHDR, SFDVKD. This CDR3 region has 15 residues.